This T cell receptor (beta chain) was identified in a study of blood T cell repertoires in COVID-19. Across the study: The samples span acute and convalescent COVID-19 from the United States, Italy and Spain.

In the authors' workflow: Amplifying reference gene primers gave estimates of nucleated cell counts. Assay used: immunoSEQ multiplex PCR; TCRdb lists only in-frame clones, some missing. The V and J calls and the clone size are those of that table, but D and trimming were determined from the DNA. In the table there are 300,000 to 350,000 clones, 90% to 95% of which are singletons. This CDR3 comprises 16 residues. V was clipped by 1 base and J by 5 bases; unmatched bases: 6. Per germline, CDR1 LGHDT and CDR2 YNNKEL (reference sequence). It was within 2 weeks before study entry that exposed participants met a COVID-19 case.

Sequencing used PBMCs or T cells enriched from blood (not recorded which). The chain combines TRBV3-1 (or the pseudogene TRBV3-2) with TRBJ2-5; 11 positions match TRBD2. The TCR sequence derives from a woman younger than 45 who had been exposed to COVID-19. CDR3 sequence reads: CASSQASGGWVETQYF. The CDR3 region has the DNA TGTGCCAGCAGCCAAGCTAGCGGGGGGTGGGTGGAGACCCAGTACTTC.